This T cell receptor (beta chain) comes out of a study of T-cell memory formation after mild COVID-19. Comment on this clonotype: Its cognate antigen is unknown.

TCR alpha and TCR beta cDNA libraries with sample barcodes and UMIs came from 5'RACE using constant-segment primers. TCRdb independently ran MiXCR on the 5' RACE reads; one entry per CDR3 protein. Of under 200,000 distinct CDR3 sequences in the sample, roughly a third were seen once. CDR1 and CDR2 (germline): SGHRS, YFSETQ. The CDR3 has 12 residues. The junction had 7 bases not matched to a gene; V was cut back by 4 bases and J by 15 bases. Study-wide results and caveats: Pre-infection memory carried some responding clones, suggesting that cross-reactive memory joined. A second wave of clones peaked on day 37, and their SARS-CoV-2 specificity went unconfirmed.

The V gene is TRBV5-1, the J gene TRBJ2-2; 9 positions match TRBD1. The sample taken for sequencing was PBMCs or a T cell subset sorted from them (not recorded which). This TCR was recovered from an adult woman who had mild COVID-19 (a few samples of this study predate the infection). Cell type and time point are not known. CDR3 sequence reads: CASSRGQGSMFF. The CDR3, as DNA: TGCGCCAGCAGCCGGGGACAGGGTTCGATGTTTTTT.